Below, 29 T cell receptor beta chains from the same sample are listed, as sequenced in a study of relationships among human T cell subsets. Bead selections for CD25, CD56 and CD294 left a flow-through collected as Th1 cells. From mRNA, alpha and beta CDR3 regions were amplified using semiquantitative ARM-PCR. Exponential amplification used communal superprimers after tagged nested gene-specific primers in ARM-PCR. TCRdb itself ran the multiplex PCR reads through MiXCR, one entry per CDR3 protein. The sample has roughly 13,000 distinct CDR3 sequences; approximately 67% are singletons. Sequenced: CD4+ Th1 cells sorted from blood. All receptors derive from a man in his forties or fifties in good health.

Only a few counts were recorded for this clonotype. The V and J genes are TRBV7-9 and TRBJ2-5; the D is unclear. The CDR3 totals 11 residues. V was trimmed by 4 bases and J by 4 bases, leaving 4 bases between them. From germline, CDR1 is SEHNR and CDR2 FQNEAQ (reference sequence). CDR3 protein: CASSSGETQYF. The CDR3 nucleotides read TGTGCCAGCAGCTCCGGAGAGACCCAGTACTTC.

V usage is TRBV19 and J usage is TRBJ2-5; D perhaps matches TRBD1 (5 bases). The CDR3 extends over 13 amino acids. Germline values: CDR1 LNHDA, CDR2 SQIVND (reference sequence). Trimming left V 4 bases short and J 12 bases short, with 18 bases between. The CDR3 here is CASSSAEMTEEYF. CDR3 DNA: TGTGCCAGTAGTAGCGCAGAAATGACAGAAGAGTACTTC. Variable domain in full (rest from reference TRBV19 and TRBJ2-5): DGGITQSPKYLFRKEGQNVTLSCEQNLNHDAMYWYRQDPGQGLRLIYYSQIVNDFQKGDIAEGYSVSREKKESFPLTVTSAQKNPTAFYLCASSSAEMTEEYFGPGTRLLVL.

The chain links TRBV5-1 to TRBJ1-1; a weak D match, TRBD1 (5 bases). Germline loops: CDR1 SGHRS, CDR2 YFSETQ. There are 15 residues in the CDR3. V was clipped by 0 bases and J by 3 bases, with 12 bases between them. The CDR3 DNA follows: TGCGCCAGCAGCTTGGCGGGACGGCATGACACTGAAGCTTTCTTT. Its translation is CASSLAGRHDTEAFF.

The gene calls are TRBV11-2 and TRBJ2-5; 7 nucleotides line up with TRBD2. Germline CDR1 is SGHAT and CDR2 is FQNNGV. V shed 5 bases, J shed 1 base, and the junction held 4 bases outside the gene matches. The CDR3 has 14 amino acids. The CDR3 bases are TGTGCCAGCAGCCGATTAGCGGGCCAAGAGACCCAGTACTTC. Residues: CASSRLAGQETQYF.

This chain links TRBV27 with TRBJ2-3, with D uncertain. Germline CDR1 MNHEY, CDR2 SMNVEV (reference sequence). CDR3 size: 15 residues. V dropped 3 bases and J dropped 2 bases, with 12 bases sitting between them. The CDR3 is CASSFRALLTDTQYF. The CDR3 DNA follows: TGTGCCAGCAGTTTCCGGGCTCTCCTCACAGATACGCAGTATTTT.

The CDR3 region is CSARFLAVQGNEQFF. The CDR3 region has the DNA TGCAGTGCTAGATTCCTAGCGGTTCAGGGCAATGAGCAGTTCTTC. The V call is TRBV20-1, the J call TRBJ2-1; TRBD2 matches 7 bases. CDR1 is DFQATT, CDR2 SNEGSKA, per germline (reference sequence). CDR3 size: 15 residues. The V and J ends lost 2 bases and 6 bases, in that order; junction bases with no gene match: 10.

This chain links TRBV5-6 with TRBJ2-3; D gene ambiguous. V lost 2 bases to trimming and J lost 2 bases, with 18 bases between them. Germline V gives CDR1 SGHDT, CDR2 YYEEEE. The CDR3 totals 17 residues. The CDR3 loop is CASSLSATRASTDTQYF. CDR3 DNA sequence: TGTGCCAGCAGCTTATCAGCGACCCGGGCCTCCACAGATACGCAGTATTTT.

The chain links TRBV5-1 to TRBJ1-1; tentatively, D is TRBD1 (6 bases). The CDR3 loop spans 16 amino acids. Trimming removed 4 bases at V and 2 bases at J, with 18 bases between. Germline CDR1 SGHRS, CDR2 YFSETQ. The DNA for the CDR3 is TGCGCCAGCAGCCCGGGACACGGAACAGTCAACACTGAAGCTTTCTTT. As protein: CASSPGHGTVNTEAFF.

V and J are TRBV4-1 and TRBJ1-5, with D possibly TRBD1 on 5 matching bases. The germline V and J ends were trimmed by 4 bases and 3 bases, with 10 bases remaining between them. The CDR3 has 14 amino acids. CDR1 and CDR2 (germline): MGHRA, YSYEKL. The CDR3 coding sequence is TGCGCCAGCAGCCGGGACCCGGACAATCAGCCCCAGCATTTT. Translating it yields CASSRDPDNQPQHF.

This clonotype was seen once. CDR3 loop: CASSRGQGALDTQYF. CDR3 nucleotide sequence: TGTGCCAGCAGCCGGGGACAGGGGGCTTTGGATACGCAGTATTTT. This rearrangement joins TRBV14 to TRBJ2-3, with 12 bases fitting TRBD1. Germline CDR1 and CDR2: SGHDN and FVKESK. The CDR3 has 15 residues. V lost 4 bases and J lost 6; bases outside the gene matches: 5.

This chain connects TRBV28 to TRBJ1-5, with D possibly being TRBD1 (6 bases). Germline assignment: CDR1 MDHEN and CDR2 SYDVKM. Trimming stripped 3 bases from V and 2 bases from J, with 11 bases between. The CDR3 totals 15 residues. CDR3 nucleotides: TGTGCCAGCAGTTTTTCGGGGGGCCGCAATCAGCCCCAGCATTTT. Translating it yields CASSFSGGRNQPQHF.

This chain connects TRBV28 to TRBJ1-1, with 8 bases matching TRBD1. This CDR3 has 18 residues. J lost 1 base, V lost 3 bases, and 13 bases had no gene match. Germline V gene data show CDR1 as MDHEN and CDR2 as SYDVKM. The DNA for the CDR3 is TGTGCCAGCAGTTTCCCCCGACAGGGGAGGACCCAGAACACTGAAGCTTTCTTT. This codes for CASSFPRQGRTQNTEAFF.

The rearrangement uses TRBV11-1 and TRBJ1-2; weak D call: TRBD1 (5 bases). The CDR3 has 14 residues. V gave up 5 bases and J gave up 6 bases, with 16 bases separating them. Looked up from germline, CDR1 is SGHAT and CDR2 is FQDESV (reference sequence). This CDR3 is CASSLGMGLDGYTF. The CDR3 nucleotides are TGTGCCAGCAGCCTAGGAATGGGGCTGGATGGCTACACCTTC.

The J gene is TRBJ2-5, the V gene TRBV6-6; 7 positions agree with TRBD2. The germline V gene encodes CDR1 MNHNY and CDR2 SVGAGI (reference sequence). The CDR3 has 14 residues. The V gene end was trimmed by 5 bases and the J gene end by 9 bases; junction bases not matched to a gene: 12. CDR3 bases: TGTGCCAGCAGTCCTCCTCCGGGAGGTGATTCCCAGTACTTC. This sequence encodes CASSPPPGGDSQYF.

J is TRBJ1-1 and V is TRBV5-1; perhaps TRBD1 as D (6 bases). This CDR3 contains 14 residues. V was shortened by 6 bases and J by 2 bases, with 14 bases between the two germline ends. Germline CDR1 and CDR2: SGHRS and YFSETQ. The CDR3 loop reads CASTLRTDNTEAFF. CDR3 in DNA: TGCGCCAGCACCCTTCGGACAGATAACACTGAAGCTTTCTTT.

The chain has TRBV28 and TRBJ2-7, with 9 bases matching TRBD1. J lost 0 bases, V lost 4 bases, and 7 bases had no gene match. Germline CDR1 reads MDHEN; CDR2 reads SYDVKM. The CDR3 consists of 16 residues. CDR3 region: CASSSFRDRASYEQYF. The CDR3 DNA reads TGTGCCAGCAGTTCCTTCCGGGACAGGGCCTCCTACGAGCAGTACTTC.

This sequence joins TRBV14 and TRBJ1-3; D gene unclear. This CDR3 is 18 amino acids long. Germline assignment: CDR1 SGHDN and CDR2 FVKESK. Trimming took off 0 bases at V and 4 bases at J, with 19 bases between the two ends. The CDR3 sequence: CASSQDRIGLSRGNTIYF. The CDR3 nucleotides read TGTGCCAGCAGCCAAGATCGTATAGGACTCTCAAGAGGAAACACCATATATTTT.

The chain combines TRBV6-6 with TRBJ1-4; tentatively, D is TRBD1 (5 bases). V was trimmed by 6 bases and J by 5 bases, leaving 25 bases between them. CDR1 is MNHNY and CDR2 is SVGAGI in the germline V gene (reference sequence). The CDR3 consists of 18 residues. The CDR3 DNA reads as TGTGCCAGCAGCTTTCGGGCCCAGGGCAAATGGGCCAATGAAAAACTGTTTTTT. It translates to CASSFRAQGKWANEKLFF.

This sequence joins TRBV12-3 or TRBV12-4 and TRBJ2-1; 12 positions match TRBD2. The CDR3 sequence is 14 residues long. J lost 9 bases, V lost 7 bases, and 7 bases had no gene match. CDR3 DNA sequence: TGTGCCAGCACCCGGACTAGCGGGATAGTTGAGCAGTTCTTC. The encoded protein is CASTRTSGIVEQFF.

V gene TRBV28 combines with J gene TRBJ2-4; D is tentatively TRBD1 or TRBD2 (5 bases each). The CDR3 is 14 residues long. Germline-derived CDR1 and CDR2 are MDHEN and SYDVKM. Trimming left V 4 bases short and J 6 bases short, with 13 bases between. As DNA, the CDR3 is TGTGCCAGCAGTTGGAGGAATCAGGGAAACATTCAGTACTTC. It is translated as CASSWRNQGNIQYF.

This sequence joins TRBV6-1 and TRBJ2-7; 9 nucleotides agree with TRBD1. From germline, CDR1 is MNHNS and CDR2 SASEGT. CDR3 size: 14 residues. Trimming took 4 bases from V and 2 from J; bases not matched to a gene: 3. The CDR3 sequence is CASSGGQGPYEQYF. DNA of the CDR3: TGTGCCAGCAGTGGGGGACAGGGACCCTACGAGCAGTACTTC.

This chain connects TRBV28 to TRBJ1-2, with a tentative D call TRBD1 (6 bases). V was trimmed by 5 bases and J by 13 bases, leaving 35 bases between them. The CDR3 is 18 amino acids. CDR1 is MDHEN, CDR2 SYDVKM, per germline. CDR3: CASSPIAPPGQMGITRTF. Written as DNA, the CDR3 is TGTGCCAGCAGTCCTATCGCCCCTCCCGGACAGATGGGGATAACTCGCACCTTC.

The chain is built from TRBV2 and TRBJ2-5; D ambiguous. Trimming cost V 3 bases and J 2 bases, with 4 bases left between them. CDR1 and CDR2 (germline): SNHLY, FYNNEI. The CDR3 contains 12 residues. The CDR3 reads CASSDQQETQYF. CDR3 nucleotide sequence: TGTGCCAGCAGTGATCAGCAAGAGACCCAGTACTTC.

Points on this clonotype: The junction departs from the called germline gene at one end, perhaps through a read error. The chain combines TRBV5-4 with TRBJ2-6; D is perhaps TRBD1 (6 bases). Germline V gene data show CDR1 as SGHNT and CDR2 as YYREEE (reference sequence). This CDR3 comprises 15 residues. The CDR3 sequence: CASSIQGPGANVLTF. The DNA for the CDR3 is TGCGCCAGCAGCATACAGGGTCCCGGGGCCAACGTCCTGACTTTC.

V and J are TRBV3-1 and TRBJ2-5, with unresolved D. Trimming removed 3 bases from V and 2 bases from J, with 19 bases in between. The CDR3 length is 17 residues. Germline V lookup: CDR1 LGHDT, CDR2 YNNKEL (reference sequence). The CDR3, as DNA: TGTGCCAGCAGCCATTGGCGTTTGGGGTCGTCACAAGAGACCCAGTACTTC. Protein product: CASSHWRLGSSQETQYF.

This clonotype occurred once. The V gene is TRBV12-3 or TRBV12-4, the J gene TRBJ1-2; weak D call: TRBD1 (6 bases). V lost 5 bases to trimming and J lost 5 bases, with 12 bases between them. CDR3 length: 13 amino acids. CDR3 residues: CASSPDSTYGYTF. DNA for the CDR3: TGTGCCAGCAGTCCGGACAGTACTTATGGCTACACCTTC.

The V and J genes are TRBV20-1 and TRBJ2-7, with D possibly being TRBD1 or TRBD2 (7 bases each). The CDR3 has 14 amino acids. Germline lookup yields CDR1 DFQATT and CDR2 SNEGSKA (reference sequence). Trimming took off 3 bases at V and 1 base at J, with 13 bases between the two ends. As DNA, the CDR3 is TGCAGTGCTAGCGAAGCGGGACAGTCCTACGAGCAGTACTTC. Translated: CSASEAGQSYEQYF.

The chain couples TRBV5-1 to TRBJ1-1, with a weak D call TRBD1 (6 bases). The CDR3 is 14 residues long. The germline V gene encodes CDR1 SGHRS and CDR2 YFSETQ. Trimming removed 0 bases at V and 6 bases at J, with 12 bases between. CDR3 region: CASSLEGGYAEAFF. The DNA of the CDR3 is TGCGCCAGCAGCTTGGAAGGGGGATACGCTGAAGCTTTCTTT.

The rearrangement uses TRBV28 and TRBJ2-7; D unresolved. V was cut by 4 bases and J by 0 bases, with 4 bases left in between. This CDR3 region has 12 residues. CDR1 and CDR2 (germline): MDHEN, SYDVKM. The CDR3 coding sequence is TGTGCCAGCAGTTCCACCTCCTACGAGCAGTACTTC. Translating gives CASSSTSYEQYF.